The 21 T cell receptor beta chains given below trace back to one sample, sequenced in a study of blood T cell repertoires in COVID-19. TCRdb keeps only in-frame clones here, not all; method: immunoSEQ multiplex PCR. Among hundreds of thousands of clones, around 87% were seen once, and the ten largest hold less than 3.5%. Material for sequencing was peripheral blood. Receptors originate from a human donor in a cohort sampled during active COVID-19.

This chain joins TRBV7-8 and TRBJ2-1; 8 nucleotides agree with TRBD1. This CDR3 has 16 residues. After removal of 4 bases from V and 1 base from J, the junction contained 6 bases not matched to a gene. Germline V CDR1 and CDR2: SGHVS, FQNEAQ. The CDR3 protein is CASSYNGQGSYNEQFF. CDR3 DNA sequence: TGTGCCAGCAGCTACAACGGACAGGGTTCCTACAATGAGCAGTTCTTC.

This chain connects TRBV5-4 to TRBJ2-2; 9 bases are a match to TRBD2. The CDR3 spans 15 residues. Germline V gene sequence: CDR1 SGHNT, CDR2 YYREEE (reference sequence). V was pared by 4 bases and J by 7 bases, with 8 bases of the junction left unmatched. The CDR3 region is CASSPDSGSRGELFF. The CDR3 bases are TGTGCCAGCAGCCCCGATAGCGGGAGCCGCGGGGAGCTGTTTTTT.

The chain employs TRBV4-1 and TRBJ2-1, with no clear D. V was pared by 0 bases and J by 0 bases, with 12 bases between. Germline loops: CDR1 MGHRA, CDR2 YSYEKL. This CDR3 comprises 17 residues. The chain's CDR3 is CASSQDRFPSSYNEQFF. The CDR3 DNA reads TGCGCCAGCAGCCAAGATCGATTCCCGAGCTCCTACAATGAGCAGTTCTTC.

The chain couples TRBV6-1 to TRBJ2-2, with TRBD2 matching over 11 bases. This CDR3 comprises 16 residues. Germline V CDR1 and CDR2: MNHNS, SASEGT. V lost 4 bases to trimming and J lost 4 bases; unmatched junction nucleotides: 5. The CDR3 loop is CASSALAGGVTGELFF. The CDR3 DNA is TGTGCCAGCAGTGCCCTAGCGGGAGGTGTCACCGGGGAGCTGTTTTTT.

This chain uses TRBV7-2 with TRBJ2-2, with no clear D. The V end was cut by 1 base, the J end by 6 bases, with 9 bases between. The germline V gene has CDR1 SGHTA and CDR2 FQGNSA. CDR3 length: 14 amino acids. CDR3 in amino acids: CASSLVGEAGELFF. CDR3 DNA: TGTGCCAGCAGCTTAGTCGGTGAGGCCGGGGAGCTGTTTTTT.

The CDR3 loop reads CASTSGRSYNEQFF. The CDR3 nucleotides are TGTGCCAGCACAAGCGGGAGATCCTACAATGAGCAGTTCTTC. The chain is built from TRBV25-1 and TRBJ2-1; 8 nucleotides line up with TRBD2. Germline V gene lookup returns CDR1 MGHDK and CDR2 SYGVNS. Trimming removed 7 bases from V and 1 base from J; junction bases left unmatched: 3. The CDR3 extends over 14 amino acids. Combining the CDR3 with reference TRBV25-1 and TRBJ2-1 gives the whole variable domain EADIYQTPRYLVIGTGKKITLECSQTMGHDKMYWYQQDPGMELHLIHYSYGVNSTEKGDLSSESTVSRIRTEHFPLTLESARPSHTSQYLCASTSGRSYNEQFFGPGTRLTVL.

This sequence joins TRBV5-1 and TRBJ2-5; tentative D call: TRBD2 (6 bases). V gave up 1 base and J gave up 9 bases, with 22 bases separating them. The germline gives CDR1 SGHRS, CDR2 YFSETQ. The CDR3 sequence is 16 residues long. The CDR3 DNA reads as TGCGCCAGCAGCTTGTATACCCGGGCCGATTGGGGGGCCCAGTACTTC. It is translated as CASSLYTRADWGAQYF.

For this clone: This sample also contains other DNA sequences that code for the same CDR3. The CDR3 spells CASSPTPNSPLHF. The CDR3 DNA follows: TGCGCCAGCAGCCCGACACCCAATTCACCCCTCCACTTT. The chain is built from TRBV5-1 and TRBJ1-6, with unresolved D. Germline-derived CDR1 and CDR2 are SGHRS and YFSETQ. This CDR3 is built from 13 residues. V dropped 4 bases and J dropped 7 bases, with 9 bases sitting between them.

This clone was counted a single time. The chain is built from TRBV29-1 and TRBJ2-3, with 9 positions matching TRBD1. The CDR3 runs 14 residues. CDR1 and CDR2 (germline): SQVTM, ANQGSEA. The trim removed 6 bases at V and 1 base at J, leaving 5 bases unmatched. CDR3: CSVTGGAGTDTQYF. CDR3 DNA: TGCAGCGTCACAGGGGGCGCTGGCACAGATACGCAGTATTTT.

The CDR3 sequence is CAWSGLAGGRETQYF. Here the CDR3 DNA reads TGTGCCTGGAGTGGACTAGCGGGAGGACGAGAGACCCAGTACTTC. V usage is TRBV30 and J usage is TRBJ2-5, with 13 bases aligning to TRBD2. V gave up 1 base and J gave up 4 bases; unmatched junction bases: 3. The germline V gene encodes CDR1 GTSNPN and CDR2 SVGIG (reference sequence). This CDR3 region has 15 residues.

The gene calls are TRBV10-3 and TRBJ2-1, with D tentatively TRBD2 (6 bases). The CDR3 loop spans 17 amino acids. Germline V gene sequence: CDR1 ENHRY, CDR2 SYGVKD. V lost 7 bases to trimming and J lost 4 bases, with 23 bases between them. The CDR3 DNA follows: TGTGCCATCACAGCCCGCTCGACGGGAGAGGGTTACAATGAGCAGTTCTTC. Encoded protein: CAITARSTGEGYNEQFF.

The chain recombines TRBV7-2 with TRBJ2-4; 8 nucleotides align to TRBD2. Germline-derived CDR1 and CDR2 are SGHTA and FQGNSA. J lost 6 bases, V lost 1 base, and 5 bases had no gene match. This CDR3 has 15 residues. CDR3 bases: TGTGCCAGCAGCTTAGAGGCCAGCGGGAGAAACATTCAGTACTTC. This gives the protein CASSLEASGRNIQYF.

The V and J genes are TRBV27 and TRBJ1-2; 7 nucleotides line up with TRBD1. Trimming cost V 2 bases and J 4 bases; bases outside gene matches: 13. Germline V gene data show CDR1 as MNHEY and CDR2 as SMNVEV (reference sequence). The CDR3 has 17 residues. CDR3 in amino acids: CASSLRGEQGRFYGYTF. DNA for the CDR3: TGTGCCAGCAGTTTAAGGGGGGAACAGGGGAGATTCTATGGCTACACCTTC.

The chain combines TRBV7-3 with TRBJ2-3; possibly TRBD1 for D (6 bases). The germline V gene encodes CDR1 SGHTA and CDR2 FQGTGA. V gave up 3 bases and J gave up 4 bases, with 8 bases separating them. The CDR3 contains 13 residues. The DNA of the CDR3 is TGTGCCAGCAGCTTGAAGGGGGCAGATACGCAGTATTTT. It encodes CASSLKGADTQYF.

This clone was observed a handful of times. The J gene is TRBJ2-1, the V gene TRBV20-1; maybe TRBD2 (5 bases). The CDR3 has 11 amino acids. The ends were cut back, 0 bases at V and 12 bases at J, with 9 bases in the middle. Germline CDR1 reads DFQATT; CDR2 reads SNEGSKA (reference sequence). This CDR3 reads CSARDVSGQFF. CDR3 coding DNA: TGCAGTGCTAGAGATGTCAGCGGGCAGTTCTTC.

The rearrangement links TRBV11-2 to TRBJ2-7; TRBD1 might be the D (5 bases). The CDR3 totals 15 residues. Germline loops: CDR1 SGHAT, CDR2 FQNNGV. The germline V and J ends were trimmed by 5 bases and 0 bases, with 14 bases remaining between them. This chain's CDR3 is CASSPRQGSSYEQYF. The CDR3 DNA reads TGTGCCAGCAGCCCTAGGCAGGGCAGCTCCTACGAGCAGTACTTC.

As DNA, the CDR3 is TGTGCCAGCAGGAAAGGGGCCAGGGGAAACACTGAAGCTTTCTTT. It is translated as CASRKGARGNTEAFF. J is TRBJ1-1 and V is TRBV6-5; a possible D gene is TRBD1 (6 bases). Trimming shortened V by 6 bases and J by 2 bases, and 16 bases separated the two germline ends. Per the germline V gene, CDR1 is MNHEY and CDR2 is SVGAGI. This CDR3 has 15 residues.

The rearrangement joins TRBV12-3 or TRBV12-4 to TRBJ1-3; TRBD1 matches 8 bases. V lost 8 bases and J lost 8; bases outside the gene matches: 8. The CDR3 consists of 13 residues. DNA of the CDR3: TGTGCCAGCGCCGACAGGGGAATGGACACCATATATTTT. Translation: CASADRGMDTIYF.

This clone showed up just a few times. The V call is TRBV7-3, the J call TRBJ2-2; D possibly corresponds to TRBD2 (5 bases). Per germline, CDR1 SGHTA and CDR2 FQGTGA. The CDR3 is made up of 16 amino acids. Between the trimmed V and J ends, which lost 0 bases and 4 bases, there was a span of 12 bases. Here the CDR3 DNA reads TGTGCCAGCAGCTTAACTACTCATGAGGGCACCGGGGAGCTGTTTTTT. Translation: CASSLTTHEGTGELFF. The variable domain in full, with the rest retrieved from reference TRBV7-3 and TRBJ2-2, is GAGVSQTPSNKVTEKGKYVELRCDPISGHTALYWYRQSLGQGPEFLIYFQGTGAADDSGLPNDRFFAVRPEGSVSTLKIQRTERGDSAVYLCASSLTTHEGTGELFFGEGSRLTVL.

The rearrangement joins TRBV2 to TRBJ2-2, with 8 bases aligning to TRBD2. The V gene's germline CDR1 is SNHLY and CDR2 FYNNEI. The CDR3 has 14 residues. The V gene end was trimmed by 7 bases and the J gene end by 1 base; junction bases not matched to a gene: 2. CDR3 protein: CASTGLENTGELFF. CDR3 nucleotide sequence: TGTGCCAGCACGGGACTAGAGAACACCGGGGAGCTGTTTTTT.

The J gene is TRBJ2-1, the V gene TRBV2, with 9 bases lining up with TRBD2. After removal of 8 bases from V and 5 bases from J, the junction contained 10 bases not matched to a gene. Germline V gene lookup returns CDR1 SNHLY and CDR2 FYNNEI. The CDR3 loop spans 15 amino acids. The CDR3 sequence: CASLAMSGGNNEQFF. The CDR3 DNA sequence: TGTGCCAGCCTAGCGATGAGCGGGGGGAACAATGAGCAGTTCTTC. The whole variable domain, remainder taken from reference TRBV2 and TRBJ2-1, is EPEVTQTPSHQVTQMGQEVILRCVPISNHLYFYWYRQILGQKVEFLVSFYNNEISEKSEIFDDQFSVERPDGSNFTLKIRSTKLEDSAMYFCASLAMSGGNNEQFFGPGTRLTVL.